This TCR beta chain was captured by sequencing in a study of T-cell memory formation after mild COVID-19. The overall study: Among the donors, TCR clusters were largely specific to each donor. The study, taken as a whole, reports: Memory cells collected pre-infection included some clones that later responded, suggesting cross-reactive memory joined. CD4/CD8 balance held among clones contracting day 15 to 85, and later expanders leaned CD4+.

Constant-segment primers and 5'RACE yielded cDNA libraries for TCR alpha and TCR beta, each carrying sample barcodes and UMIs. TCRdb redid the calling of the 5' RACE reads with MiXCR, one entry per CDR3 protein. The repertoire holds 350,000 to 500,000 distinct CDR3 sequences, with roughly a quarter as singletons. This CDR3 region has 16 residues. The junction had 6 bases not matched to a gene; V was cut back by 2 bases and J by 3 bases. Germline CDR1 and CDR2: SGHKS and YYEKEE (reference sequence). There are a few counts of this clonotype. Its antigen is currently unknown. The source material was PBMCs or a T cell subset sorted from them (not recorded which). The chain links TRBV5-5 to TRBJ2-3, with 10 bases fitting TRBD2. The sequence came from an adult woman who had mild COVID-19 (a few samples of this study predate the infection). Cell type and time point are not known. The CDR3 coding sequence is TGTGCCAGCAGCTTCGCTAGCGGGGGCCGGACAGATACGCAGTATTTT. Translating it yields CASSFASGGRTDTQYF.